What follows are 7 T cell receptor beta chains derived from one specimen sequenced in a study of cytomegalovirus exposure and HLA in healthy donors (TCRdb year 2017). Library method: the immunoSEQ multiplex PCR assay. For the multiplex PCR, a mixture combining 60 forward primers for TCR Vbeta segments and 13 reverse primers for TCR Jbeta segments was used. The source is immuneACCESS, and TCRdb retained only in-frame sequences with V and J called. Part of the clones is not carried over; for the studies checked, unresolved V genes explain less than half of this, and the remainder is unexplained. The sample table shows 150,000 to 180,000 clones, and less than 80% are seen once. Approximately 2.3% of the sample rests with the top ten. The sample comprised PBMCs. These receptors originate from a man younger than 40 in good health and CMV-seronegative.

V gene TRBV7-2 combines with J gene TRBJ1-2; D is ambiguous. V was clipped by 1 base and J by 3 bases, with 15 bases between them. Per the germline V gene, CDR1 is SGHTA and CDR2 is FQGNSA. CDR3 size: 16 residues. CDR3 coding DNA: TGTGCCAGCAGCTTAGGAGACAACGCGGGTGACTATGGCTACACCTTC. Translated, it gives CASSLGDNAGDYGYTF.

The chain couples TRBV11-2 to TRBJ2-1; D is perhaps TRBD2 (6 bases). Trimming took off 7 bases at V and 9 bases at J, with 22 bases between the two ends. Germline loops: CDR1 SGHAT, CDR2 FQNNGV. CDR3 size: 15 residues. The DNA for the CDR3 is TGTGCCAGCACCTTCGGGACTTCCACCCTCGGTGAGCAGTTCTTC. Its translation: CASTFGTSTLGEQFF.

The chain recombines TRBV19 with TRBJ2-5, with TRBD1 identical over 10 bases. V was pared by 1 base and J by 4 bases, with 0 bases of the junction left unmatched. This CDR3 comprises 14 residues. Germline values: CDR1 LNHDA, CDR2 SQIVND (reference sequence). The CDR3 sequence is CASSIGQGAETQYF. The CDR3 coding sequence is TGTGCCAGTAGTATAGGACAGGGGGCAGAGACCCAGTACTTC.

The chain uses TRBV7-2 and TRBJ2-7; weak D call: TRBD2 (5 bases). This CDR3 region has 13 residues. V lost 0 bases to trimming and J lost 6 bases, with 9 bases between them. In germline, CDR1 is SGHTA, CDR2 FQGNSA. As DNA, the CDR3 is TGTGCCAGCAGCTTAGCCGAGGGTGGCGAGCAGTACTTC. Translation: CASSLAEGGEQYF.

About this clone: Germline is not matched at one junction end, which may reflect a read error. The chain joins TRBV7-7 to TRBJ2-2; D unclear. The CDR3 runs 13 residues. CDR1 and CDR2 from the germline V gene are SSHAT and FNYEAQ (reference sequence). CDR3 sequence reads: CASSFVETGELFF. CDR3 in DNA: TGTGCTAGCAGCTTTGTAGAAACCGGGGAGCTGTTTTTT.

V usage is TRBV7-9 and J usage is TRBJ2-5; 8 bases agree with TRBD2. CDR3 length: 16 residues. Per germline, CDR1 SEHNR and CDR2 FQNEAQ (reference sequence). Trimming took 0 bases from V and 0 from J; bases not matched to a gene: 3. As DNA, the CDR3 is TGTGCCAGCAGCTTAGCGGGAGCGGGGGACCAAGAGACCCAGTACTTC. Translated, it gives CASSLAGAGDQETQYF. The full variable domain, rest sourced from reference TRBV7-9 and TRBJ2-5, is DTGVSQNPRHKITKRGQNVTFRCDPISEHNRLYWYRQTLGQGPEFLTYFQNEAQLEKSRLLSDRFSAERPKGSFSTLEIQRTEQGDSAMYLCASSLAGAGDQETQYFGPGTRLLVL.

The V call is TRBV9, the J call TRBJ1-2; 7 positions agree with TRBD1. CDR1 and CDR2 from the germline V gene are SGDLS and YYNGEE. CDR3 length: 15 residues. J lost 0 bases, V lost 4 bases, and 6 bases had no gene match. This CDR3 is CASSPRGTANYGYTF. In nucleotides, the CDR3 is TGTGCCAGCAGCCCCCGGGGGACAGCTAACTATGGCTACACCTTC.